The 3 T cell receptor beta chains in this list originate from one sample, sequenced in a study of T cells in Graves' hyperthyroidism and ophthalmopathy. What was amplified from RNA transcripts were TCR beta CDR3 regions. Primed by the HTBI set, a first-round RT-PCR was run on the TCR CDR3. TCRdb independently ran MiXCR on the multiplex PCR reads; one entry per CDR3 protein. The sample records around 610,000 distinct CDR3 sequences, approximately 15% being singletons. Sequencing was done on a sample of blood. The receptors stem from a woman aged 40 to 50 with Graves' ophthalmopathy.

A few counts support this clonotype. V and J are TRBV19 and TRBJ2-7, with D maybe TRBD1 (5 bases). This CDR3 is built from 14 residues. The germline CDR1 and CDR2 sequences are LNHDA and SQIVND (reference sequence). V lost 5 bases, J lost 3 bases, and 14 bases lay in between. This chain's CDR3 is CASSGPTASYEQYF. CDR3 nucleotide sequence: TGTGCCAGTAGTGGTCCGACAGCAAGCTACGAGCAGTACTTC.

CDR3 bases: TGTGCCAGCAGCCCCGCCGACGAACTACGGTACTTC. Amino acid sequence: CASSPADELRYF. The chain joins TRBV6-2 or TRBV6-3 to TRBJ2-7; D is unresolved. V was cut by 6 bases and J by 12 bases, with 18 bases left in between. The CDR3 spans 12 residues. Germline V gene lookup returns CDR1 MNHEY and CDR2 SVGEGT.

This clonotype ranks as medium-sized. The CDR3: CASSYGTGQANYGYTF. The CDR3 DNA reads as TGTGCCAGCAGTTACGGGACAGGGCAAGCTAACTATGGCTACACCTTC. This sequence joins TRBV6-5 and TRBJ1-2, with 9 bases aligning to TRBD1. Germline-derived CDR1 and CDR2 are MNHEY and SVGAGI. The trim removed 2 bases at V and 0 bases at J, leaving 4 bases unmatched. This CDR3 comprises 16 residues.